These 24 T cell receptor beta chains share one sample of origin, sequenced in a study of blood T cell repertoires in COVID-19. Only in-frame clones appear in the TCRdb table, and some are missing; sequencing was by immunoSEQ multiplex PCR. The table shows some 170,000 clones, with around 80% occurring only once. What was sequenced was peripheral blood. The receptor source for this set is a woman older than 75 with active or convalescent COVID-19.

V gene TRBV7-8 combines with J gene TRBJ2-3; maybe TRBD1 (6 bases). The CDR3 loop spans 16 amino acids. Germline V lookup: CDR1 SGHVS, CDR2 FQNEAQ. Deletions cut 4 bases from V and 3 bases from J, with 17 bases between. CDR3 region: CASSSHRAPGTDTQYF. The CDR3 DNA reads TGTGCCAGCAGCTCCCACAGGGCCCCGGGGACAGATACGCAGTATTTT.

The CDR3 DNA reads as TGTGCCAGCAGCAAAGGCAGGGGGTTATCTGGAAACACCATATATTTT. It specifies CASSKGRGLSGNTIYF. The chain has TRBV21-1 and TRBJ1-3; no DNA check was done on the table's D call, TRBD1. TRBV21-1 is a recognized pseudogene. This CDR3 has 16 residues.

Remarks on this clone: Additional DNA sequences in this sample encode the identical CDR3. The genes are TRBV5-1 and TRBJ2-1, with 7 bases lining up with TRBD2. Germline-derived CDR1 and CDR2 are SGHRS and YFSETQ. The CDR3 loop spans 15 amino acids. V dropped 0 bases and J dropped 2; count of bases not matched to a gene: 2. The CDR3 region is CASSLAGGTYNEQFF. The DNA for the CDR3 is TGCGCCAGCAGCTTGGCGGGGGGAACCTACAATGAGCAGTTCTTC. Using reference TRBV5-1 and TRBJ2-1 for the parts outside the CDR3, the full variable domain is KAGVTQTPRYLIKTRGQQVTLSCSPISGHRSVSWYQQTPGQGLQFLFEYFSETQRNKGNFPGRFSGRQFSNSRSEMNVSTLELGDSALYLCASSLAGGTYNEQFFGPGTRLTVL.

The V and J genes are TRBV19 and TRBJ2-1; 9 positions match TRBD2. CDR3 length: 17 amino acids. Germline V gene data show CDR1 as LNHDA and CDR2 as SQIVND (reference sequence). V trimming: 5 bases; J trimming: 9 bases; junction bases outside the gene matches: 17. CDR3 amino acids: CASSSVDWQRGAGEQFF. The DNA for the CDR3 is TGTGCCAGTAGTTCCGTCGACTGGCAGCGGGGGGCCGGTGAGCAGTTCTTC. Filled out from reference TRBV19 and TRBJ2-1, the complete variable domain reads DGGITQSPKYLFRKEGQNVTLSCEQNLNHDAMYWYRQDPGQGLRLIYYSQIVNDFQKGDIAEGYSVSREKKESFPLTVTSAQKNPTAFYLCASSSVDWQRGAGEQFFGPGTRLTVL.

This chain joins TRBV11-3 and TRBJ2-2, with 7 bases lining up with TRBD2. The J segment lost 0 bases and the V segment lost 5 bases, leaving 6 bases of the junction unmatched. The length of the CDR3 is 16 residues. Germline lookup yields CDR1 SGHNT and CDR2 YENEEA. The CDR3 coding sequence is TGTGCCAGCAGCCCGGGGGGACTTTCGAACACCGGGGAGCTGTTTTTT. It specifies CASSPGGLSNTGELFF.

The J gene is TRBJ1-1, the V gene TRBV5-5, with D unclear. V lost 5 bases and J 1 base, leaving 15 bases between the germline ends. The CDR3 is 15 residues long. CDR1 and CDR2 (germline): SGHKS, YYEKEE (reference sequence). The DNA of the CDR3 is TGTGCCAGCAGGGAGGCGGAGGGATCGAACACTGAAGCTTTCTTT. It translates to CASREAEGSNTEAFF.

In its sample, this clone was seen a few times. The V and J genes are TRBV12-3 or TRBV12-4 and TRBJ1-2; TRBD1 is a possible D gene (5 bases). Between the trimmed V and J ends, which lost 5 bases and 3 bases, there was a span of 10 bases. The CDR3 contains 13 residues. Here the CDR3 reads CASSPQGDYGYTF. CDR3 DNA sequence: TGTGCCAGCAGTCCCCAAGGGGACTATGGCTACACCTTC.

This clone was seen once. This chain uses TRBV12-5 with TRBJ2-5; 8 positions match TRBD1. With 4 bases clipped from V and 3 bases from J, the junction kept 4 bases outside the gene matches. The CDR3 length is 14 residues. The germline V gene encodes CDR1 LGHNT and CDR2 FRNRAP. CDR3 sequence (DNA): TGTGCTAGTGGTTGGCTGACAGGGGAAGAGACCCAGTACTTC. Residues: CASGWLTGEETQYF.

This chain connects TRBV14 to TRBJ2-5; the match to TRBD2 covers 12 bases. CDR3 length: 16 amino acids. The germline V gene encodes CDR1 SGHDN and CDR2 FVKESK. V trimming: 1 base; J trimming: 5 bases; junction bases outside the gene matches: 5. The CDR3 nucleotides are TGTGCCAGCAGCCAAGGGACTAGCGGGGAGGAGGAGACCCAGTACTTC. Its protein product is CASSQGTSGEEETQYF.

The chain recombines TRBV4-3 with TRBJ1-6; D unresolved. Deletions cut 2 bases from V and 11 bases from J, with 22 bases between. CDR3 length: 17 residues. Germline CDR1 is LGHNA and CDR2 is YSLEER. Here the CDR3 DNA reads TGCGCCAGCAGCCAACTCCTCGGGTCTTCTGGTGGCACACCCCTCCACTTT. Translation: CASSQLLGSSGGTPLHF.

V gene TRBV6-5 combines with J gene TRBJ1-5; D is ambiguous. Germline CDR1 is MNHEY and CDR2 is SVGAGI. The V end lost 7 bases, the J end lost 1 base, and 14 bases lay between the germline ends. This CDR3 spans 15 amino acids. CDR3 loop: CASTPNGVSNQPQHF. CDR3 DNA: TGTGCCAGCACCCCGAACGGGGTGAGCAATCAGCCCCAGCATTTT.

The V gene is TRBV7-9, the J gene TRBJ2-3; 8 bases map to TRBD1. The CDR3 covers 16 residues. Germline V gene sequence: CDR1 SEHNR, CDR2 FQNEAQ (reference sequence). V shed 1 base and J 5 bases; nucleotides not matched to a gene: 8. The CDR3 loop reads CASSLDPGQGRDTQYF. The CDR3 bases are TGTGCCAGCAGCTTAGATCCAGGACAGGGTAGAGATACGCAGTATTTT.

CDR3 in amino acids: CASSLDGTANQPQHF. The CDR3, as DNA: TGTGCCAGCAGCTTAGACGGAACAGCTAATCAGCCCCAGCATTTT. The chain couples TRBV7-9 to TRBJ1-5; D uncertain. This CDR3 region has 15 residues. V was clipped by 1 base and J by 4 bases, with 11 bases between them. Germline CDR1 SEHNR, CDR2 FQNEAQ (reference sequence).

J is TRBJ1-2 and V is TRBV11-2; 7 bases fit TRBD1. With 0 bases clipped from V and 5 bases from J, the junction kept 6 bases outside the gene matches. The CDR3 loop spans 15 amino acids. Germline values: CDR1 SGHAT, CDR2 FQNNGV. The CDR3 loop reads CASSLDQGGRYGYTF. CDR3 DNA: TGTGCCAGCAGCTTAGATCAGGGGGGAAGGTATGGCTACACCTTC.

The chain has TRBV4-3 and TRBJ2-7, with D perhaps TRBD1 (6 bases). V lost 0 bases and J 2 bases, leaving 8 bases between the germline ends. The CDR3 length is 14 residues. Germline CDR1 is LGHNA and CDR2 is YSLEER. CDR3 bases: TGCGCCAGCAGCCAAGAACCAGGGGCCTACGAGCAGTACTTC. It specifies CASSQEPGAYEQYF.

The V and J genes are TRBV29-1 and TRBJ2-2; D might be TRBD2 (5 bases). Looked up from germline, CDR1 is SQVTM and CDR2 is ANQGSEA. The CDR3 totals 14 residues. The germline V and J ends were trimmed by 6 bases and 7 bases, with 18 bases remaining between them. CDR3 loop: CSVSRTGYFGELFF. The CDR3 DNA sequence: TGCAGCGTCTCCCGTACGGGGTATTTCGGGGAGCTGTTTTTT.

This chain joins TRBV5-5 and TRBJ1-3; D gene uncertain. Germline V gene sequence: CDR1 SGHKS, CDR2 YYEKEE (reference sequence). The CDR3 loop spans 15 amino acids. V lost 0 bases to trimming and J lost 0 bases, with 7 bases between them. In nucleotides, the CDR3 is TGTGCCAGCAGCTTGGGAGGGAACTCTGGAAACACCATATATTTT. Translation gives CASSLGGNSGNTIYF.

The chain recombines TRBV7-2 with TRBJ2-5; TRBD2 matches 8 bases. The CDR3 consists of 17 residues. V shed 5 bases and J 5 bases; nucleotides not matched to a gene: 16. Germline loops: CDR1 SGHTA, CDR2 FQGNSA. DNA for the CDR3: TGTGCCAGCAGCCCCCCCGGGGGGGGGTGGATTCGGGAGACCCAGTACTTC. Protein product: CASSPPGGGWIRETQYF.

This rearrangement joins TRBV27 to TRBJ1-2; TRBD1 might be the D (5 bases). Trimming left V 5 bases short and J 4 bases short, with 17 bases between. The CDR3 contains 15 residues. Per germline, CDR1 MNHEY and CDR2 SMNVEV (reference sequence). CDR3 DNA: TGTGCCAGCAGTCCGAGACAGACCACGGGCTATGGCTACACCTTC. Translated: CASSPRQTTGYGYTF.

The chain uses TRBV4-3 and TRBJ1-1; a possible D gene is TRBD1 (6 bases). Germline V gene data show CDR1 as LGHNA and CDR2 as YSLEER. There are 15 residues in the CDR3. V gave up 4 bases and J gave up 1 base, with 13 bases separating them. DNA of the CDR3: TGCGCCAGCAGCCTAGCGGGGGCCTCGAACACTGAAGCTTTCTTT. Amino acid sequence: CASSLAGASNTEAFF.

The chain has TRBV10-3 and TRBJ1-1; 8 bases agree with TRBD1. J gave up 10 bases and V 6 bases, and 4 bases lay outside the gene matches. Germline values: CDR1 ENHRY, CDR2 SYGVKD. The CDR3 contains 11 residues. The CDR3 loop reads CAIRDRDLAFF. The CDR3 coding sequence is TGTGCCATCAGGGACAGGGATTTAGCTTTCTTT.

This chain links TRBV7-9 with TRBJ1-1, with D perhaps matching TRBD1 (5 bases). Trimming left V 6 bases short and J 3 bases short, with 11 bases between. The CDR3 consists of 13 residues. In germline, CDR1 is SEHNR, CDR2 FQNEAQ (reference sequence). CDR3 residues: CASSSGSHTEAFF. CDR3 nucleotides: TGTGCCAGCAGTTCAGGGTCCCACACTGAAGCTTTCTTT.

CDR3 region: CASSEEGARTEAFF. The CDR3 nucleotides are TGTGCCAGCAGTGAAGAGGGGGCGCGAACTGAAGCTTTCTTT. V and J are TRBV6-1 and TRBJ1-1; 7 bases map to TRBD1. J gave up 5 bases and V 1 base, and 4 bases lay outside the gene matches. The CDR3 is 14 residues long. Germline CDR1 is MNHNS and CDR2 is SASEGT.

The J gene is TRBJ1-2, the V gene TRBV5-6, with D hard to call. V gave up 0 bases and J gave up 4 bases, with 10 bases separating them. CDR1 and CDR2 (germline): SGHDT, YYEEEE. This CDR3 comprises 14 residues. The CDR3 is CASSLGSTSYGYTF. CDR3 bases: TGTGCCAGCAGCTTGGGGTCAACTTCCTATGGCTACACCTTC.